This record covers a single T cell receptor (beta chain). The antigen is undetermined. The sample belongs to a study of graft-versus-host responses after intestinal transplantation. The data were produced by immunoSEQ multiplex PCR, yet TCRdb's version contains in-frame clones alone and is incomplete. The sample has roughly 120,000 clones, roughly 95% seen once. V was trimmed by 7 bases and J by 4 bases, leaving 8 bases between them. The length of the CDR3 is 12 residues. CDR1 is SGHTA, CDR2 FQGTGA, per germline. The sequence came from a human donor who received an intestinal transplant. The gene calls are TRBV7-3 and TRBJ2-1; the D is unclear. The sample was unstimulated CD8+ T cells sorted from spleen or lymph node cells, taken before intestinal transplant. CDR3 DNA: TGTGCCAGCACCCCCAGGTACAATGAGCAGTTCTTC. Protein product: CASTPRYNEQFF.